These T cell receptor beta chains were read from a single sample in a study of blood T cell repertoires in COVID-19. Sequencing used immunoSEQ multiplex PCR; TCRdb keeps in-frame clones, though not all of them. Among 150,000 to 250,000 clones, around 90% were seen once, and the ten largest hold about 2.2%. The specimen sequenced was PBMCs or T cells enriched from blood (not recorded which). The origin of the receptors is a woman in her 30s who had recovered from COVID-19. Each CDR3 is given with its conserved first and last residue. Rows give clone size only sometimes, using once, few, many, or a class for an expanded clone.

J	size	V	CDR3
TRBJ1-5	.	TRBV2	CASSVKAGDQPQHF
TRBJ2-2	.	TRBV7-2	CASSLSREGTGELFF
TRBJ1-4	.	TRBV6-2/TRBV6-3	CASSSRTARGSTNEKLFF
TRBJ2-7	.	TRBV19	CASSPGLAEVKQYF
TRBJ2-1	.	TRBV7-2	CASRNSGSSYNEQFF
TRBJ1-3	.	TRBV19	CASSTMDSGNTIYF
TRBJ1-1	.	TRBV21-1	CASSKPPPAGGGVNTEAFF
TRBJ1-2	.	TRBV9	CASSADQGHYGYTF
TRBJ1-2	.	TRBV7-2	CASSQTRYAGYTF
TRBJ2-3	.	TRBV30	CAWSTRTSGRISSTDTQYF
TRBJ1-2	.	TRBV29-1	CSGRQGENYGYTF
TRBJ2-3	.	TRBV5-1	CASSFSESTDTQYF
TRBJ2-1	few	TRBV15	CATSRVRTSGNTYNEQFF
TRBJ1-2	.	TRBV14	CASSQDTTRDYGYTF
TRBJ2-6	.	TRBV14	CASSQENPWEGLEASGANVLTF
TRBJ2-7	once	TRBV13	CASSLGGHSYEQYF
TRBJ2-2	.	TRBV19	CASKEGGTTGELFF
TRBJ2-2	.	TRBV3-1/TRBV3-2	CASSLNLRDRGAGELFF
TRBJ2-7	.	TRBV6-2/TRBV6-3	CASSTKREVPPTVTYEQYF
TRBJ2-2	once	TRBV18	CASSPPNGGPDGELFF